The text below deals with one T cell receptor beta chain. The data stem from a study of T cells in Graves' hyperthyroidism and ophthalmopathy. Study-level information: Prior to any treatment, at the point of initial diagnosis, peripheral blood was collected.

Amplification targeted TCR beta CDR3 regions from RNA transcripts. The HTBI primer set served for first-round RT-PCR of the TCR CDR3. Using its own MiXCR run on the multiplex PCR reads, TCRdb lists one record per CDR3 protein. This table has 300,000 to 450,000 distinct CDR3 sequences, 14% appearing once. Between the trimmed V and J ends, which lost 0 bases and 9 bases, there was a span of 13 bases. Per germline, CDR1 SGHKS and CDR2 YYEKEE (reference sequence). This CDR3 region has 14 residues. The sequence was obtained from a woman aged 25 to 45 with Graves' ophthalmopathy. This chain uses TRBV5-5 with TRBJ2-1; D might be TRBD1 or TRBD2, each matching 6 bases. Sequenced: blood. The CDR3 DNA reads as TGTGCCAGCAGCTTGGCGGGGGTCAGGGGTGAGCAGTTCTTC. It encodes CASSLAGVRGEQFF.